The following is a T cell receptor beta chain sequence with its context. These data originate in a study of T cell changes during pregnancy in multiple sclerosis. Sequencing used immunoSEQ multiplex PCR; TCRdb keeps in-frame clones, though not all of them. In the table there are 45,000 to 60,000 clones, roughly nine tenths of which are singletons. Trimming removed 3 bases at V and 1 base at J, with 15 bases between. CDR1 and CDR2 (germline): ENHRY, SYGVKD. The CDR3 sequence is 16 residues long. The chain combines TRBV10-3 with TRBJ1-1, with unresolved D. The source material was CD8+ T cells from peripheral blood mononuclear cells, sampled before pregnancy. The sequence derives from a female donor with multiple sclerosis, enrolled in a pregnancy study. DNA for the CDR3: TGTGCCATCAGTGAACGGACGGGGAGCCCGAACACTGAAGCTTTCTTT. It encodes CAISERTGSPNTEAFF.